These 22 T cell receptor beta chains were all obtained from the same sample, sequenced in a study of blood T cells in healthy people across ages. With a J-beta primer mix and a sample-barcoded 5' primer, a second PCR ran 7 to 11 cycles. Each CDR3 protein is one row after TCRdb ran MiXCR on the 5' RACE reads. Here the sample spans about 620,000 distinct CDR3 sequences, over 40% being singletons. Sequenced: blood. Receptors were obtained from a woman of 80 years or more in good health.

There are many counts of this clonotype. The rearrangement links TRBV18 to TRBJ2-4; tentative D call: TRBD2 (6 bases). Per germline, CDR1 KGHSH and CDR2 LQKENI. The CDR3 is 13 residues long. The germline V and J ends were trimmed by 3 bases and 6 bases, with 9 bases remaining between them. CDR3 in DNA: TGTGCCAGCTCACCCGGGAGCGGAAACATTCAGTACTTC. It yields the protein CASSPGSGNIQYF.

V and J are TRBV5-1 and TRBJ2-1; perhaps TRBD2 as D (5 bases). With 0 bases removed from V and 5 bases from J, the gap between germline ends came to 6 bases. Germline V CDR1 and CDR2: SGHRS, YFSETQ. The CDR3 sequence is 13 residues long. DNA for the CDR3: TGCGCCAGCAGCTTGGGACTACACAATGAGCAGTTCTTC. It codes for CASSLGLHNEQFF.

V usage is TRBV12-3 or TRBV12-4 and J usage is TRBJ2-2; 11 bases agree with TRBD2. With 3 bases clipped from V and 7 bases from J, the junction kept 7 bases outside the gene matches. The CDR3 has 16 amino acids. The CDR3 DNA follows: TGTGCCAGCAGTTTTATAGCGGGAGGGTCAATCGGGGAGCTGTTTTTT. Its translation: CASSFIAGGSIGELFF.

The V call is TRBV15, the J call TRBJ2-3; TRBD1 matches at 9 bases. After removal of 3 bases from V and 4 bases from J, the junction contained 8 bases not matched to a gene. The CDR3 contains 16 residues. Germline V CDR1 and CDR2: LNHNV, YYDKDF (reference sequence). The CDR3 region has the DNA TGTGCCACCAGCAGTCCGGGACAGGGTTTGGCAGATACGCAGTATTTT. Residues: CATSSPGQGLADTQYF.

This sequence joins TRBV20-1 and TRBJ2-3; D might be TRBD2 (6 bases). CDR1 is DFQATT and CDR2 is SNEGSKA in the germline V gene (reference sequence). The CDR3 loop spans 14 amino acids. V was clipped by 5 bases and J by 2 bases, with 14 bases between them. The CDR3 reads CSAPRGGATDTQYF. Written as DNA, the CDR3 is TGCAGTGCTCCCAGAGGCGGGGCCACAGATACGCAGTATTTT.

V usage is TRBV21-1 and J usage is TRBJ1-6. TRBV21-1 is annotated as a pseudogene. The CDR3 runs 17 residues. This chain's CDR3 is CASSLLEAELGNSPLHF. The CDR3 DNA reads as TGTGCCAGCAGCCTTCTTGAGGCCGAGTTGGGGAATTCACCCCTCCACTTT.

This clonotype was seen only once. The chain links TRBV28 to TRBJ2-4, with D perhaps matching TRBD2 (6 bases). The CDR3 totals 14 residues. Deletions cut 5 bases from V and 8 bases from J, with 16 bases between. Looked up from germline, CDR1 is MDHEN and CDR2 is SYDVKM. In nucleotides, the CDR3 is TGTGCCAGCAGTGTATCGCAGGGCGGGGACATTCAGTACTTC. Translating it yields CASSVSQGGDIQYF.

Concerning this clonotype: An end of the junction differs from the germline gene, which may be a read error. The gene calls are TRBV15 and TRBJ2-5, with 9 nucleotides matching TRBD1. The better agreement between TRBJ2-7 and the DNA end casts doubt on the J call. This CDR3 spans 13 amino acids. Germline V lookup: CDR1 LNHNV, CDR2 YYDKDF (reference sequence). The CDR3 spells CAASRGQGNEQYF. Here the CDR3 DNA reads TGTGCCGCCAGCAGAGGACAGGGGAACGAGCAGTACTTC.

Of note for this clonotype: This could be a read error, since a much larger clone is one nucleotide away. The chain joins TRBV27 to TRBJ2-3; weak D call: TRBD2 (5 bases). The CDR3 length is 14 residues. Germline lookup yields CDR1 MNHEY and CDR2 SMNVEV (reference sequence). Trimming stripped 2 bases from V and 4 bases from J, with 10 bases between. In DNA, the CDR3 is TGTGCCAGCAGTTTAACAAGCGGTCCAGATACGCAGTATTTT. It specifies CASSLTSGPDTQYF.

This clonotype was detected only a few times. The chain links TRBV9 to TRBJ2-1; D unresolved. The CDR3 length is 15 residues. Germline V gene data show CDR1 as SGDLS and CDR2 as YYNGEE. With 4 bases removed from V and 0 bases from J, the gap between germline ends came to 11 bases. The CDR3 reads CASSRSWSSYNEQFF. CDR3 DNA: TGTGCCAGCAGCCGCTCCTGGAGCTCCTACAATGAGCAGTTCTTC.

The chain couples TRBV28 to TRBJ2-3, with a tentative D call TRBD2 (7 bases). V was trimmed by 7 bases and J by 3 bases, leaving 11 bases between them. Looked up from germline, CDR1 is MDHEN and CDR2 is SYDVKM. The CDR3 is made up of 13 amino acids. CDR3 sequence reads: CASTGEGTDTQYF. The CDR3 DNA reads TGTGCCAGCACAGGGGAGGGGACAGATACGCAGTATTTT.

The CDR3 loop is CASSEQGDTGELFF. The CDR3 DNA follows: TGTGCCAGCAGTGAACAGGGTGACACCGGGGAGCTGTTTTTT. V gene TRBV6-4 combines with J gene TRBJ2-2, with D possibly TRBD1 on 6 matching bases. CDR1 MRHNA and CDR2 SNTAGT come from the germline V gene. This CDR3 spans 14 amino acids. The germline V and J ends were trimmed by 3 bases and 3 bases, with 8 bases remaining between them.

This chain joins TRBV5-1 and TRBJ1-2; 7 nucleotides line up with TRBD1. Trimming removed 4 bases from V and 1 base from J; junction bases left unmatched: 10. CDR1 and CDR2 from the germline V gene are SGHRS and YFSETQ. CDR3 length equals 16 residues. CDR3 protein: CASSPGTAVLNYGYTF. In DNA, the CDR3 is TGCGCCAGCAGCCCGGGGACAGCCGTCCTTAACTATGGCTACACCTTC.

This clonotype was detected ten times or more. CDR3 residues: CASSKSTGTTSPLHF. The CDR3 DNA sequence: TGTGCCAGCAGCAAAAGTACGGGTACTACTTCACCCCTCCACTTT. The chain couples TRBV21-1 to TRBJ1-6. TRBV21-1 is a documented pseudogene. The CDR3 totals 15 residues.

In this sample, this clonotype turned up a few times. This chain joins TRBV7-8 and TRBJ2-1; no reliable D call. This CDR3 contains 12 residues. Trimming cost V 5 bases and J 9 bases, with 11 bases left between them. Germline CDR1 SGHVS, CDR2 FQNEAQ. CDR3 DNA: TGTGCCAGCAGCAACGGACCGAGTGAGCAGTTCTTC. Translating gives CASSNGPSEQFF.

At least ten counts were recorded for this clonotype. The rearrangement joins TRBV12-3 or TRBV12-4 to TRBJ2-7, with D perhaps matching TRBD1 (6 bases). The CDR3 extends over 15 amino acids. Trimming left V 6 bases short and J 2 bases short, with 17 bases between. The CDR3 nucleotides read TGTGCCAGCAGATCGGACAGCGGATTGGCCTACGAGCAGTACTTC. This codes for CASRSDSGLAYEQYF.

The chain uses TRBV10-3 and TRBJ2-7; possibly TRBD2 for D (5 bases). The last part of the DNA fits TRBJ2-5 better; the J call may be wrong. This CDR3 comprises 15 residues. Germline loops: CDR1 ENHRY, CDR2 SYGVKD. Written as DNA, the CDR3 is TGTGCCATCAGTGATAAGAGGGCTGGGAGTGAGACCCAGTACTTC. It codes for CAISDKRAGSETQYF.

Points on this clonotype: One base away lies a much larger clone, so this may be a sequencing read error. The chain employs TRBV7-9 and TRBJ2-3; weak D call: TRBD1 (6 bases). The CDR3 length is 15 residues. Per germline, CDR1 SEHNR and CDR2 FQNEAQ (reference sequence). The CDR3 bases are TGTGCCAGCAGTTCCGGACAGAAGAGCACAGATACGCAGTGTTTT. Its translation is CASSSGQKSTDTQCF.

The chain recombines TRBV7-2 with TRBJ1-2; D may be TRBD1 (6 bases). This CDR3 is built from 15 residues. In germline, CDR1 is SGHTA, CDR2 FQGNSA. V was clipped by 2 bases and J by 9 bases, with 19 bases between them. CDR3 sequence reads: CASSLKGDLPSSYTF. CDR3 sequence (DNA): TGTGCCAGCAGCTTAAAGGGGGACCTACCATCGAGCTACACCTTC.

A note on this clonotype: A much bigger clone sits one base away, suggesting this may be a read error. This chain uses TRBV6-2 or TRBV6-3 with TRBJ2-7, with D possibly TRBD2 on 5 matching bases. CDR3 size: 12 residues. Between the trimmed V and J ends, which lost 8 bases and 0 bases, there was a span of 8 bases. Germline V lookup: CDR1 MNHEY, CDR2 SVGEGT. Here the CDR3 DNA reads TGTGCCAGCCGGGAAAACTCCTACGAGCAGTACTTC. Its translation: CASRENSYEQYF.

This clonotype has a handful of counts. This chain connects TRBV29-1 to TRBJ1-2; D not resolved. V was shortened by 0 bases and J by 7 bases, with 12 bases between the two germline ends. CDR3 length equals 13 residues. Germline values: CDR1 SQVTM, CDR2 ANQGSEA. CDR3 sequence reads: CSVEDRQVRGYTF. The CDR3 nucleotides read TGCAGCGTTGAAGACAGGCAGGTCCGTGGCTACACCTTC.

The chain recombines TRBV7-9 with TRBJ1-2; D ambiguous. Germline-derived CDR1 and CDR2 are SEHNR and FQNEAQ (reference sequence). CDR3 size: 13 residues. V lost 1 base and J 7 bases, leaving 10 bases between the germline ends. The CDR3 DNA reads TGTGCCAGCAGCTTAGAACGGTATTTTGGCTACACCTTC. This codes for CASSLERYFGYTF.